The clone carrying this TCR beta chain occurred many times. Its antigen is not known. The data are from a study of T cell repertoires in cytomegalovirus infection. Study-level background: Carrying CMV and the relevant HLA type showed in public TCR beta signatures. Study-level findings and limits: The response measured ex vivo was dominated by TCR beta clonotypes (HLA-C-restricted and CMV-specific).

Using its own MiXCR run on the reads, TCRdb lists one record per CDR3 protein. The repertoire has 150,000 to 200,000 distinct CDR3 sequences, 9.5% of them found once; the top ten carry about 5%. V was pared by 1 base and J by 5 bases, with 15 bases between. The CDR3 loop spans 15 amino acids. Looked up from germline, CDR1 is DFQATT and CDR2 is SNEGSKA (reference sequence). Sequencing was performed on PBMCs. V and J are TRBV20-1 and TRBJ2-1; D call uncertain. The receptor's source is a human donor in good health (CMV status not recorded). Some clones in this sample may be carry-over from other donors' samples. The CDR3 region is CSARGANIADNEQFF. In nucleotides, the CDR3 is TGCAGTGCTAGAGGCGCTAACATAGCCGACAATGAGCAGTTCTTC.